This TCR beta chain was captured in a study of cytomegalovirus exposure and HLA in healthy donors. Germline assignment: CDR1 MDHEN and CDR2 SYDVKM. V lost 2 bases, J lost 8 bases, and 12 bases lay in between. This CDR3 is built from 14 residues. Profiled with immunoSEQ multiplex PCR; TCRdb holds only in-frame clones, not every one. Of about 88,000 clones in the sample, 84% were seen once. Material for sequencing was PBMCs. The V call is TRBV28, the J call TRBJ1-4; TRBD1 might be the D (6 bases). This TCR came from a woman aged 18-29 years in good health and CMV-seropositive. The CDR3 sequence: CASSLGSGDEKLFF. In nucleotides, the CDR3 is TGTGCCAGCAGTTTAGGTTCAGGGGACGAAAAACTGTTTTTT. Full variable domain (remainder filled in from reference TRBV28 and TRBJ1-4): DVKVTQSSRYLVKRTGEKVFLECVQDMDHENMFWYRQDPGLGLRLIYFSYDVKMKEKGDIPEGYSVSREKKERFSLILESASTNQTSMYLCASSLGSGDEKLFFGSGTQLSVL.